The rows below give T cell receptor beta chains drawn from one sample of a study of blood T cell repertoires in COVID-19. Here immunoSEQ multiplex PCR was the method, and the copy in TCRdb shows in-frame clones only, minus some. The sample records fewer than 450,000 clones, around 90% being singletons. The material sequenced was PBMCs or T cells enriched from blood (not recorded which). These receptor sequences come from a woman aged 40 to 50 with acute COVID-19. Each CDR3 is given with its conserved first and last residue. Each record gives: J gene, V gene, CDR3 protein.

TRBJ2-4	TRBV30	CAWATGGLAKNIQYF
TRBJ2-2	TRBV3-1/TRBV3-2	CASSQGQRGVTGELFF
TRBJ1-3	TRBV10-3	CAISEWTGFGNTIYF
TRBJ1-2	TRBV29-1	CSVGRGNYGYTF
TRBJ1-2	TRBV6-5	CASSPQAYYGYTF
TRBJ2-5	TRBV11-2	CASSLIQGRETQYF
TRBJ1-1	TRBV6-6	CASRWTGKGADAFF
TRBJ1-5	TRBV9	CASSATGEVGQPQHF
TRBJ2-7	TRBV2	CASEPGQSSYEQYF
TRBJ2-5	TRBV15	CATSRDYVGGEETQYF
TRBJ1-1	TRBV10-2	CASSEGGGRGNTEAFF
TRBJ2-7	TRBV6-5	CASSYSWSGGYEQYF